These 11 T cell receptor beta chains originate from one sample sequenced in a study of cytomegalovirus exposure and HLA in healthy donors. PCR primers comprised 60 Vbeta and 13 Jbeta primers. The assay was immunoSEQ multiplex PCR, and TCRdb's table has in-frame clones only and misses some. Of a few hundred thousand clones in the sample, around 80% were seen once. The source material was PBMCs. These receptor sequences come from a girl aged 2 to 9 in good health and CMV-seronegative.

For the CDR3, the DNA is TGTGCCAGCAGTTTACGGACTAGCGGAAATACGCAGTATTTT. Encoded protein: CASSLRTSGNTQYF. V is TRBV28 and J is TRBJ2-3, with 10 bases that match TRBD2. Germline V gives CDR1 MDHEN, CDR2 SYDVKM. Trimming removed 2 bases from V and 7 bases from J; junction bases left unmatched: 3. The CDR3 contains 14 residues.

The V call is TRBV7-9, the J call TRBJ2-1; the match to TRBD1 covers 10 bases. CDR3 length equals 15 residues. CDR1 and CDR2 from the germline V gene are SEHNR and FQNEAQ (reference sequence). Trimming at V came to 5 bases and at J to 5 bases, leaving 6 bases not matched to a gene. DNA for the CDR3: TGTGCCAGCAGCGAGACGGGACAGGGGAACAATGAGCAGTTCTTC. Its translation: CASSETGQGNNEQFF.

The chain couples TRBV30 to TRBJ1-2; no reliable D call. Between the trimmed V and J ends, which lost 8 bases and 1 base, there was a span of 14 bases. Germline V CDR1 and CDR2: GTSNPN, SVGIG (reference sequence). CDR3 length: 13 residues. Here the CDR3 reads CAGSTGINYGYTF. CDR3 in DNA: TGTGCCGGCTCGACGGGGATTAACTATGGCTACACCTTC. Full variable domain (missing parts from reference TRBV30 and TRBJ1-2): SQTIHQWPATLVQPVGSPLSLECTVEGTSNPNLYWYRQAAGRGLQLLFYSVGIGQISSEVPQNLSASRPQDRQFILSSKKLLLSDSGFYLCAGSTGINYGYTFGSGTRLTVV.

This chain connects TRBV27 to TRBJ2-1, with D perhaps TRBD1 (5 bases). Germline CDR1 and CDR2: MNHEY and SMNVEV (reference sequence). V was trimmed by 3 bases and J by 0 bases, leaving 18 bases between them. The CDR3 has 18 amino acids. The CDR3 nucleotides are TGTGCCAGCAGTTTTAAGGTATGGGGCATAAGCTCCTACAATGAGCAGTTCTTC. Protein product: CASSFKVWGISSYNEQFF.

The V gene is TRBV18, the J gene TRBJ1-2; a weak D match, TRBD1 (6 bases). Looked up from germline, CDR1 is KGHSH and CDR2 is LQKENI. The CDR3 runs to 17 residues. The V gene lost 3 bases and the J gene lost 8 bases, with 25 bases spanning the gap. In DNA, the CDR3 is TGTGCCAGCTCACCCCAGGGGTTGGGAGTCGTCCACAAGGGCTACACCTTC. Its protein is CASSPQGLGVVHKGYTF.

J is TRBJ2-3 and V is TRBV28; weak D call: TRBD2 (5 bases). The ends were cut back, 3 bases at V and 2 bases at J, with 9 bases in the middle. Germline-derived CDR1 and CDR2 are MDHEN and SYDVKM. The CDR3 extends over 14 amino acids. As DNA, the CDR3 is TGTGCCAGCAGTTTCGGACTTTCCACAGATACGCAGTATTTT. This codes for CASSFGLSTDTQYF.

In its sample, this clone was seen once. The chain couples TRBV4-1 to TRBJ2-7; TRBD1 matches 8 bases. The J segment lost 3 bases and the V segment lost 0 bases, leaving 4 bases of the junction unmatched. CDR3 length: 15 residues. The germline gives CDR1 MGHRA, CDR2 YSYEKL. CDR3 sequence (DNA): TGCGCCAGCAGCCAAGAACAGGGGGGCAACTACGAGCAGTACTTC. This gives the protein CASSQEQGGNYEQYF.

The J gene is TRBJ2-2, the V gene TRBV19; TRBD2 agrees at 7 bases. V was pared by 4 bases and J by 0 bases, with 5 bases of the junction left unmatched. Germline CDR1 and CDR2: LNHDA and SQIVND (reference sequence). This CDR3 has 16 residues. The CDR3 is CASSTLAGPNTGELFF. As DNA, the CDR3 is TGTGCCAGTAGTACCTTAGCGGGCCCGAACACCGGGGAGCTGTTTTTT.

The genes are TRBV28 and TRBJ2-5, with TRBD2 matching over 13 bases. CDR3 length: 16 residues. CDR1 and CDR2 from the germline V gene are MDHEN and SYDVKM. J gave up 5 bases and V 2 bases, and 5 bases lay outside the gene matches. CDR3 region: CASSLPGLAGVETQYF. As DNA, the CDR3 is TGTGCCAGCAGTTTACCTGGACTAGCGGGAGTGGAGACCCAGTACTTC.

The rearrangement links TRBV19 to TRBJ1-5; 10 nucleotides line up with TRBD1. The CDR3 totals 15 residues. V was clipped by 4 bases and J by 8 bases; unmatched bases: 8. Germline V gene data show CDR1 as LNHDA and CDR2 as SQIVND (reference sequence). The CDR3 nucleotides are TGTGCCAGTAGTAAGGGACAGGGGATGGGTGAGCCCCAGCATTTT. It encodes CASSKGQGMGEPQHF.

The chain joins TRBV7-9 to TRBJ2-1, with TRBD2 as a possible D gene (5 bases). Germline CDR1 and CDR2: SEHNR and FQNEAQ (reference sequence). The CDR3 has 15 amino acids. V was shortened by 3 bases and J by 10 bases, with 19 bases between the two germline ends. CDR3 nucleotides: TGTGCCAGCAGCTTCTTAGCGATGGGGTCGGAAGAGCAGTTCTTC. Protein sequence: CASSFLAMGSEEQFF.